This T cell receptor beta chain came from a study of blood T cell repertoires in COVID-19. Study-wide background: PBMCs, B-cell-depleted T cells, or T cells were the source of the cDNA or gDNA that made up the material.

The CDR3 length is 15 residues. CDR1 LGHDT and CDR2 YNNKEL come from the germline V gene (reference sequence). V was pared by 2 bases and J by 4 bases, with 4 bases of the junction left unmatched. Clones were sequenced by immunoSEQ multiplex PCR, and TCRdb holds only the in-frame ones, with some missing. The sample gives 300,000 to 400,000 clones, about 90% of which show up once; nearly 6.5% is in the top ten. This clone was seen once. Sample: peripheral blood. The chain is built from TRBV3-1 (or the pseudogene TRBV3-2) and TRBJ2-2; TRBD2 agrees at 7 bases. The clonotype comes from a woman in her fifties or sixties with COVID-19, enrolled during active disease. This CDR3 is CASSQTGGGTGELFF. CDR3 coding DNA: TGTGCCAGCAGCCAAACGGGAGGCGGCACCGGGGAGCTGTTTTTT.